This TCR beta chain derives from a study of beta chain features in type 1 diabetes. Expressed TCRB transcripts were sequenced, since all the RNA that had been isolated was reverse transcribed. Sequencing used immunoSEQ multiplex PCR; TCRdb keeps in-frame clones, though not all of them. The table records over 700,000 clones, around a sixth of them present only once. As to this clone: Its specificity is not known.

This CDR3 has 13 residues. The germline gives CDR1 SGHTA, CDR2 FQGNSA. The junction had 4 bases not matched to a gene; V was cut back by 6 bases and J by 3 bases. Study-wide results and limits: Type 1 diabetes patients had TCRB CDR3s that were shorter (moderately but significantly so) in all four CD4+ subsets. VDJ junctions from patients with type 1 diabetes contained fewer insertions and more deletions. A PCR bias possibly favoring shorter templates would apply equally to patients and controls. The study found that naive, central memory and Treg TCRB repertoires appeared more similar in patients than in healthy donors.

The receptor was isolated from a young woman in good health. The chain has TRBV7-2 and TRBJ2-7; TRBD1 agrees at 8 bases. The sequenced sample was naive CD4+ T cells from blood. The CDR3 here is CASRNTGGYEQYF. CDR3 DNA: TGTGCCAGCAGAAATACAGGGGGCTACGAGCAGTACTTC.